The T cell receptor (beta chain) under discussion was sequenced for a study of T-cell reconstitution after alpha-beta-depleted transplantation in children. This clonotype appeared a few times. Library preparation (for TCRbeta) was performed with unique molecular identifiers. TCRdb re-called the PCR reads with MiXCR, one entry per CDR3 protein. The table has 450,000 to 600,000 distinct CDR3 sequences, about 18% seen once. The CDR3 loop spans 18 amino acids. Germline V lookup: CDR1 SGHAT, CDR2 FQNNGV. The V and J ends lost 2 bases and 0 bases respectively, with 19 bases between them. The chain uses TRBV11-2 and TRBJ1-1; tentatively, D is TRBD1 (6 bases). The receptor was isolated from a human donor who donated a stem cell graft to a child with acute lymphoblastic leukemia. The specimen was PBMCs from the stem cell graft donor, collected from the stem cell graft. Here the CDR3 reads CASSLRGTGLLMNTEAFF. The CDR3 bases are TGTGCCAGCAGCTTAAGGGGCACAGGGCTCCTGATGAACACTGAAGCTTTCTTT.